Presented here are 14 T cell receptor beta chains from one specimen sequenced in a study of blood T cell repertoires in COVID-19. The table came from immunoSEQ multiplex PCR; TCRdb's copy has only in-frame clones and leaves some out. This sample has over 55,000 clones, with roughly four fifths found just once. Specimen: peripheral blood. The receptors stem from a human donor in a cohort sampled during active COVID-19.

The rearrangement joins TRBV6-5 to TRBJ2-3; the match to TRBD2 covers 10 bases. The CDR3 consists of 15 residues. Per the germline V gene, CDR1 is MNHEY and CDR2 is SVGAGI. The ends lost 5 bases at V and 0 bases at J; junction bases unmatched: 2. The CDR3 protein is CASSPAGGSTDTQYF. The CDR3 nucleotides are TGTGCCAGCAGTCCAGCGGGGGGGAGCACAGATACGCAGTATTTT.

The chain employs TRBV5-5 and TRBJ1-4, with TRBD1 matching over 8 bases. V lost 2 bases, J lost 5 bases, and 2 bases stayed unmatched. Germline lookup yields CDR1 SGHKS and CDR2 YYEKEE (reference sequence). The CDR3 is 14 amino acids. CDR3 sequence (DNA): TGTGCCAGCAGCTTTACAGGGGGAAATGAAAAACTGTTTTTT. It encodes CASSFTGGNEKLFF.

J is TRBJ1-3 and V is TRBV3-1 (or the pseudogene TRBV3-2); weak D call: TRBD1 (5 bases). Per germline, CDR1 LGHDT and CDR2 YNNKEL (reference sequence). The CDR3 runs to 18 residues. Trimming left V 0 bases short and J 0 bases short, with 15 bases between. The DNA of the CDR3 is TGTGCCAGCAGCCAAGATTTCGGGGGTTGGAGCTCTGGAAACACCATATATTTT. Its protein product is CASSQDFGGWSSGNTIYF.

This sequence joins TRBV9 and TRBJ2-2; TRBD1 aligns across 9 bases. CDR3 length: 15 residues. From germline, CDR1 is SGDLS and CDR2 YYNGEE. Germline trimming cut 4 bases from V and 3 bases from J; bases unmatched to any gene: 4. The CDR3 sequence is CASSRRTGDTGELFF. CDR3 nucleotides: TGTGCCAGCAGCAGACGGACAGGGGACACCGGGGAGCTGTTTTTT.

CDR3 region: CASSIFSGAPAYEQYF. In DNA form, the CDR3 reads TGTGCCAGTAGTATTTTTAGCGGGGCCCCAGCCTACGAGCAGTACTTC. The V gene is TRBV19, the J gene TRBJ2-7; TRBD2 aligns across 8 bases. Germline V gene lookup returns CDR1 LNHDA and CDR2 SQIVND (reference sequence). V gave up 3 bases and J gave up 2 bases; unmatched junction bases: 9. This CDR3 region has 16 residues.

This clone has a handful of counts. J is TRBJ2-3 and V is TRBV27, with 8 bases that match TRBD2. The CDR3 consists of 14 residues. The V gene end was trimmed by 5 bases and the J gene end by 3 bases; junction bases not matched to a gene: 4. The germline gives CDR1 MNHEY, CDR2 SMNVEV (reference sequence). This chain's CDR3 is CASSLGLATDTQYF. The CDR3 DNA is TGTGCCAGCAGTCTCGGACTAGCAACAGATACGCAGTATTTT.

The chain has TRBV5-1 and TRBJ2-5; TRBD1 matches 7 bases. The CDR3 consists of 16 residues. The junction had 10 bases not matched to a gene; V was cut back by 0 bases and J by 5 bases. CDR1 SGHRS and CDR2 YFSETQ come from the germline V gene. For the CDR3, the DNA is TGCGCCAGCAGCTTGGAGGGGGCCATAGGGCGGGAGACCCAGTACTTC. This translates into CASSLEGAIGRETQYF.

V gene TRBV20-1 combines with J gene TRBJ1-6; 8 bases align to TRBD1. After removal of 3 bases from V and 0 bases from J, the junction contained 7 bases not matched to a gene. This CDR3 is 17 amino acids long. The germline V gene has CDR1 DFQATT and CDR2 SNEGSKA (reference sequence). The CDR3 loop reads CSASSRGQSSYNSPLHF. Here the CDR3 DNA reads TGCAGTGCTAGTTCCAGGGGGCAGAGCTCCTATAATTCACCCCTCCACTTT.

The genes are TRBV7-2 and TRBJ2-7; D not certain. Per the germline V gene, CDR1 is SGHTA and CDR2 is FQGNSA. Deletions cut 1 base from V and 4 bases from J, with 11 bases between. The CDR3 runs 14 residues. In DNA form, the CDR3 reads TGTGCCAGCAGCTTAGATCCTAGTCGGTACGAGCAGTACTTC. Translation gives CASSLDPSRYEQYF.

V and J are TRBV7-2 and TRBJ2-1, with 9 bases aligning to TRBD1. Germline values: CDR1 SGHTA, CDR2 FQGNSA. The CDR3 is 13 amino acids. Trimming took 6 bases from V and 14 from J; bases not matched to a gene: 11. CDR3 region: CASSTNARDREFF. CDR3 nucleotide sequence: TGTGCCAGCAGTACTAACGCCCGGGACAGGGAGTTCTTC.

This clone was observed a few times. This sequence joins TRBV6-6 and TRBJ2-1, with D hard to call. Trimming removed 7 bases at V and 6 bases at J, with 7 bases between. Germline V gene data show CDR1 as MNHNY and CDR2 as SVGAGI (reference sequence). This CDR3 comprises 11 residues. The CDR3: CASTSSNEQFF. CDR3 sequence (DNA): TGTGCCAGCACATCGAGCAATGAGCAGTTCTTC.

CDR3 DNA sequence: TGCGCCAGCCACAGGGGGGATCAAAACACTGAAGCTTTCTTT. Translated, it gives CASHRGDQNTEAFF. This chain uses TRBV5-1 with TRBJ1-1; 8 nucleotides align to TRBD1. V shed 7 bases and J 2 bases; nucleotides not matched to a gene: 7. The CDR3 is made up of 14 amino acids. The germline CDR1 and CDR2 sequences are SGHRS and YFSETQ. Filled out from reference TRBV5-1 and TRBJ1-1, the complete variable domain reads KAGVTQTPRYLIKTRGQQVTLSCSPISGHRSVSWYQQTPGQGLQFLFEYFSETQRNKGNFPGRFSGRQFSNSRSEMNVSTLELGDSALYLCASHRGDQNTEAFFGQGTRLTVV.

The V and J genes are TRBV10-2 and TRBJ2-3, with a tentative D call TRBD2 (5 bases). The V and J ends lost 6 bases and 5 bases respectively, with 9 bases between them. Germline CDR1 WSHSY, CDR2 SAAADI. CDR3 length: 12 residues. CDR3 DNA: TGCGCCAGCAGCGGAGGAATAGATACGCAGTATTTT. It specifies CASSGGIDTQYF.

This chain uses TRBV14 with TRBJ1-2; D remains unclear. In germline, CDR1 is SGHDN, CDR2 FVKESK. V was cut by 0 bases and J by 5 bases, with 19 bases left in between. CDR3 length: 17 residues. The CDR3 spells CASSQDSLHRIYYGYTF. The CDR3 DNA reads as TGTGCCAGCAGCCAAGATAGTTTGCACAGAATCTATTATGGCTACACCTTC.